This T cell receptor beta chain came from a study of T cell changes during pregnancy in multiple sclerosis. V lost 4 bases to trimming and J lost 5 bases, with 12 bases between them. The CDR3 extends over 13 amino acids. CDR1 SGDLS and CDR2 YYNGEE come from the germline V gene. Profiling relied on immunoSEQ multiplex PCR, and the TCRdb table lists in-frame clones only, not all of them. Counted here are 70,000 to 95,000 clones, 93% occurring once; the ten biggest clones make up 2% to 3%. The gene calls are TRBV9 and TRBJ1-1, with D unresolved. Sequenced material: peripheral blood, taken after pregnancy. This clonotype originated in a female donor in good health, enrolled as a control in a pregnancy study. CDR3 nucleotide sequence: TGTGCCAGCAGCCCTCCTCGAGGAACTGAAGCTTTCTTT. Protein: CASSPPRGTEAFF.